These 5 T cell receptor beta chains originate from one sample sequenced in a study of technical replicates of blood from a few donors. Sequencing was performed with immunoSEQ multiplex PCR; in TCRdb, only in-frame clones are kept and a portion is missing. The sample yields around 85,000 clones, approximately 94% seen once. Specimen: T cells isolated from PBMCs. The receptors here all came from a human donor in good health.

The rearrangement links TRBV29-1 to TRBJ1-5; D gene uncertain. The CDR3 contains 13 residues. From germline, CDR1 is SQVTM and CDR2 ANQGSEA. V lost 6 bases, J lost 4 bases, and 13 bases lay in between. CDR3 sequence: CSVGDGQNQPQHF. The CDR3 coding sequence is TGCAGCGTCGGAGATGGTCAGAATCAGCCCCAGCATTTT.

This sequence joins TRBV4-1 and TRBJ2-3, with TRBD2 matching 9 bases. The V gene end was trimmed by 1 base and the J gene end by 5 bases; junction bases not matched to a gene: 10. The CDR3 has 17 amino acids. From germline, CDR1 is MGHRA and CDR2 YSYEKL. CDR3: CASSQGLAGGPEDTQYF. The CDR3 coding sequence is TGCGCCAGCAGCCAAGGTTTGGCGGGAGGGCCCGAAGATACGCAGTATTTT.

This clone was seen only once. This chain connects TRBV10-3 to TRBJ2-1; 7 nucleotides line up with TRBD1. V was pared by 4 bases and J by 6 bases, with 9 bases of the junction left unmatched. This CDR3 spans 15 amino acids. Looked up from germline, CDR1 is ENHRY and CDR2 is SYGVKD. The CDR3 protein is CAISALNAGGNEQFF. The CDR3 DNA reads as TGTGCCATCAGTGCATTGAATGCAGGGGGCAATGAGCAGTTCTTC.

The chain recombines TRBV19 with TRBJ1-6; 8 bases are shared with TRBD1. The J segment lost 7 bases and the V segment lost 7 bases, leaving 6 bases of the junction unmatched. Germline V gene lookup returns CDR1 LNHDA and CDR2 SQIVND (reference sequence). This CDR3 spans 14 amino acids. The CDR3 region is CASTQTGVNSPLHF. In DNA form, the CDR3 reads TGTGCCAGTACTCAGACAGGGGTAAATTCACCCCTCCACTTT.

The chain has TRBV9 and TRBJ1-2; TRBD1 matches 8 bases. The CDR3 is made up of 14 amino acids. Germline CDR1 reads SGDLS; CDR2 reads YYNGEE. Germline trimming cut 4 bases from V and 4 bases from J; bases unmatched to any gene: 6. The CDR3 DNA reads TGTGCCAGCAGCCTCGAGGACAGGGCCTATGGCTACACCTTC. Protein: CASSLEDRAYGYTF.